A selection of T cell receptor beta chains follows, all from one sample in a study of PD-1 blockade in classical Hodgkin lymphoma. Generated by immunoSEQ multiplex PCR, the TCRdb table keeps only in-frame clones and is missing some. In the table there are nearly 25,000 clones, less than 90% of which are singletons. The specimen comprised CD4+ T cells from blood, sampled at baseline. These receptor sequences come from a human donor with classical Hodgkin lymphoma. Each CDR3 is given with its conserved first and last residue. The D gene is left open where the match is weak. Only some rows state a clone size, as once, few, many or a class for expanded clones.

v_gene	d_gene	abundance	j_gene	CDR3aa	CDR3nt
TRBV7-5	.	.	TRBJ2-5	CARSLLEDGGAPAETQYF	TGTGCCAGAAGCTTATTGGAAGACGGAGGGGCTCCAGCGGAGACCCAGTACTTC
TRBV11-2	TRBD2	.	TRBJ2-1	CASRPLAGGPNEQFF	TGTGCCAGCAGGCCCCTAGCGGGGGGGCCCAATGAGCAGTTCTTC
TRBV2	TRBD1	.	TRBJ1-6	CASGDSRFFGALHF	TGTGCCAGCGGGGACAGCCGGTTCTTTGGGGCCCTCCACTTT
TRBV14	TRBD2	.	TRBJ2-3	CASSQEVGGGTQYF	TGTGCCAGCAGCCAAGAAGTTGGGGGGGGTACGCAGTATTTT
TRBV5-1	TRBD2	.	TRBJ2-1	CASSLGPAGGIYNEQFF	TGCGCCAGCAGCTTGGGTCCAGCGGGGGGGATATACAATGAGCAGTTCTTC
TRBV4-3	TRBD1	.	TRBJ1-1	CASSQDYRGNTEAFF	TGCGCCAGCAGCCAAGACTACAGGGGGAACACTGAAGCTTTCTTT
TRBV18	TRBD1	few	TRBJ1-5	CASADREGNQPQHF	TGTGCCAGTGCCGACAGGGAGGGCAATCAGCCCCAGCATTTT
TRBV10-3	TRBD2	.	TRBJ2-5	CATLAGGETQYF	TGTGCCACCTTAGCGGGGGGGGAGACCCAGTACTTC
TRBV19	.	.	TRBJ2-7	CASSIEKGNRYEQYF	TGTGCCAGTAGTATAGAGAAAGGGAATCGGTACGAGCAGTACTTC
TRBV6-5	.	.	TRBJ1-3	CASSYSRQLSGNTIYF	TGTGCCAGCAGTTACTCGCGACAGCTCTCTGGAAACACCATATATTTT
TRBV15	.	once	TRBJ1-6	CATSRDRDTQGSPLHF	TGTGCCACCAGCAGAGATCGTGACACTCAGGGTTCACCCCTCCACTTT
TRBV19	.	.	TRBJ1-3	CASSMRAPSSGNTIYF	TGTGCCAGTAGTATGAGGGCCCCTTCCTCTGGAAACACCATATATTTT
TRBV28	.	.	TRBJ1-1	CASNSRGNTEAFF	TGTGCCAGTAACTCCCGGGGAAACACTGAAGCTTTCTTT
TRBV2	TRBD2	.	TRBJ2-5	CASRELAGGGETQYF	TGTGCCAGCAGAGAACTAGCGGGGGGAGGAGAGACCCAGTACTTC
TRBV7-6	.	.	TRBJ2-2	CASSLAPQGGGNTGELFF	TGTGCCAGCAGCTTAGCCCCTCAGGGAGGGGGGAACACCGGGGAGCTGTTTTTT
TRBV5-8	.	.	TRBJ1-3	CASGTNGGLAGNTIYF	TGTGCCAGCGGAACCAACGGAGGGTTGGCAGGAAACACCATATATTTT